This TCR beta chain derives from a study of T cell responses to AZD1222 COVID-19 vaccine. Regarding the study as a whole: No day 14 peak samples; only post-peak repertoires were characterized. When two AZD1222 doses had been given, Spike-specific TCR breadth and depth rose. The number of AZD1222 recipients seropositive at baseline was only 5 to 7. Mostly white British, mostly female donors; authors suggested clonal diversity may be underestimated.

Generated by immunoSEQ multiplex PCR, the TCRdb table keeps only in-frame clones and is missing some. The table records some 150,000 clones, approximately 90% of them present only once. In the case of this clone: Its antigen is undetermined.

The germline CDR1 and CDR2 sequences are LGHDT and YNNKEL (reference sequence). J gave up 5 bases and V 3 bases, and 5 bases lay outside the gene matches. This CDR3 has 14 amino acids. The J gene is TRBJ2-5, the V gene TRBV3-1 (or the pseudogene TRBV3-2); 8 bases line up with TRBD1. Sequenced here: peripheral blood, sampled on day 0 of AZD1222 vaccination. This clonotype was obtained from an adult in good health. The CDR3 loop reads CASSHRTGTETQYF. In DNA form, the CDR3 reads TGTGCCAGCAGCCATCGGACAGGGACGGAGACCCAGTACTTC.